These T cell receptor beta chains were read from a single sample in a study of cytomegalovirus exposure and HLA in healthy donors. The protocol was immunoSEQ multiplex PCR, while the TCRdb copy is restricted to in-frame clones and leaves out a portion. Of 85,000 to 130,000 clones listed, around 83% are singletons. Sequenced material: PBMCs. The receptors were gathered from a woman under 30 in good health and CMV-seronegative. The CDR3 runs from the conserved cysteine through the conserved F or W. The D gene is left open where the match is weak. Expanded clones are given a class, and other clones once, few, many or no size at all.

j_call	d_call	clone_size	v_call	cdr3_nt	cdr3_aa
TRBJ1-2	-	-	TRBV30	TGTGCCTGGAGCTTACAGGGACCATATGGCTACACCTTC	CAWSLQGPYGYTF
TRBJ2-1	TRBD2	-	TRBV7-7	TGTGCTAGCAGCGTTAGCGGGATTAACAATGAGCAGTTCTTC	CASSVSGINNEQFF
TRBJ2-7	-	once	TRBV25-1	TGTGCCAGCAGTGAAGGTGTGTCGGGAAGCTCCTACGAGCAGTACTTC	CASSEGVSGSSYEQYF
TRBJ2-4	-	few	TRBV15	TGTGCCACCAGCAGAGACAGGGCCAAAAACATTCAGTACTTC	CATSRDRAKNIQYF
TRBJ1-6	-	-	TRBV6-1	TGTGCCAGCAGTGAAGCTTCAGGGGCAGGAAATTCACCCCTCCACTTT	CASSEASGAGNSPLHF
TRBJ2-7	TRBD2	-	TRBV9	TGTGCCAGCAGCGTAGGGGCTAGCGGCCCCCAAACCTACGAGCAGTACTTC	CASSVGASGPQTYEQYF
TRBJ2-3	TRBD2	-	TRBV7-2	TGTGCCAGCAGCATGACTAGCGGTGGCACAGATACGCAGTATTTT	CASSMTSGGTDTQYF
TRBJ2-5	TRBD2	-	TRBV7-2	TGTGCCAGCAGCTCCTCGCGGGGGGTGGAGACCCAGTACTTC	CASSSSRGVETQYF
TRBJ1-1	TRBD1	-	TRBV15	TGTGCCACCAGCCGAGGGACAGGAGCTATGAACACTGAAGCTTTCTTT	CATSRGTGAMNTEAFF
TRBJ1-1	-	-	TRBV4-3	TGCGCCAGCAGCCAAGGGTTGGGCGAGATGAACACTGAAGCTTTCTTT	CASSQGLGEMNTEAFF
TRBJ2-3	TRBD1	-	TRBV5-1	TGCGCCAGCAGCCTGGGACAGATCACAGATACGCAGTATTTT	CASSLGQITDTQYF
TRBJ2-2	-	-	TRBV11-3	TGTGCCAGCAGCTCCCATCAGGGGACGAACACCGGGGAGCTGTTTTTT	CASSSHQGTNTGELFF
TRBJ2-1	TRBD2	-	TRBV5-4	TGTGCCAGCAGCTCTAATGAGCGGGAGGGCCGGAATGAGCAGTTCTTC	CASSSNEREGRNEQFF
TRBJ2-1	-	-	TRBV12-1	TGTGCCAGTCCGACTAGCGAGAAAAAGCAGTTCTTC	CASPTSEKKQFF
TRBJ1-6	TRBD1	-	TRBV27	TGTGCCAGCAGTATTCAGGGGGGATCACCCCTCCACTTT	CASSIQGGSPLHF
TRBJ2-7	-	-	TRBV7-2	TGTGCCAGCAGCTTAAGTGGCAGGGGCTCCTACGAGCAGTACTTC	CASSLSGRGSYEQYF
TRBJ1-3	TRBD1	-	TRBV28	TGTGCCAGCCAGGCCGGGACAGGCTCTGGAAACACCATATATTTT	CASQAGTGSGNTIYF
TRBJ2-2	-	-	TRBV7-9	TGTTCCAGCAGCTTGGGAGGACACCCCACCGGGGAGCTGTTTTTT	CSSSLGGHPTGELFF
TRBJ1-3	-	-	TRBV28	TGTGCCAGCACCGGCCCATTGGGTGGCAGGGTGAAGTCTGGAAACACCATATATTTT	CASTGPLGGRVKSGNTIYF
TRBJ2-1	TRBD2	-	TRBV7-9	TGTGCCAGCAGCTTCGGGGGGGGGCGTAACAATGAGCAGTTCTTC	CASSFGGGRNNEQFF
TRBJ1-1	-	-	TRBV5-6	TGTGCCAGCAGCATGTTCCCCACAGGGCCTGAGGCCATGAACACTGAAGCTTTCTTT	CASSMFPTGPEAMNTEAFF
TRBJ1-2	TRBD1	-	TRBV30	TGTGCCTGGACCGACAGGGGGCGCAGCTATGGCTACACCTTC	CAWTDRGRSYGYTF
TRBJ1-1	-	-	TRBV7-2	TGTGCCAGCAGCTTGAGCAGGGGCACTGAAGCTTTCTTT	CASSLSRGTEAFF
TRBJ2-2	-	-	TRBV6-6	TGTGCCAGCACCCTCCAGGGTCGGAACGGGGAGCTGTTTTTT	CASTLQGRNGELFF
TRBJ2-7	TRBD1	-	TRBV6-5	TGTGCCAGCAGTCTTCGACAGGGTGCCTACGAGCAGTACTTC	CASSLRQGAYEQYF
TRBJ1-6	TRBD1	-	TRBV9	TGTGCCAGCAGCCGGGACAGGGTGAATTCACCCCTCCACTTT	CASSRDRVNSPLHF
TRBJ1-5	-	once	TRBV28	TGTGCCAGCAGTTTGCCTTCAGGGTTGAATCAGCCCCAGCATTTT	CASSLPSGLNQPQHF